These T cell receptor beta chains were read from a single sample in a study of PD-L1 blockade in urothelial cancer. Method: immunoSEQ multiplex PCR; TCRdb's copy keeps in-frame clones and lacks some. This table has about 120,000 clones, around nine tenths appearing once. This sample comprised PBMCs, obtained around atezolizumab (anti-PD-L1) treatment. These receptors were obtained from a man aged 60 to 69 with urothelial cancer. Each CDR3 is given with its conserved first and last residue. The D gene is left open where the match is weak. Expanded clones are given a class, and other clones once, few, many or no size at all.

CDR3nt | CDR3aa | abundance | j_gene | d_gene | v_gene
TGTGCCAGCAGTTTATTGGCAGGGGGCTATGGCTACACCTTC | CASSLLAGGYGYTF | - | TRBJ1-2 | TRBD1 | TRBV27
TGTGCCAGCAGCCCGCGGGACGGAGACTATGGCTACACCTTC | CASSPRDGDYGYTF | - | TRBJ1-2 | - | TRBV7-3
TGTGCCAGCAGCTTGACAGGGGGCCTGGGTGAAAAACTGTTTTTT | CASSLTGGLGEKLFF | - | TRBJ1-4 | TRBD1 | TRBV7-9
TGCGCCAGCAGCCAAGATAGGGGCAGTAATTCACCCCTCCACTTT | CASSQDRGSNSPLHF | - | TRBJ1-6 | - | TRBV4-3
TGTGCCAGCAGTTATTCGAGGTGCCCGACGAACACTGAAGCTTTCTTT | CASSYSRCPTNTEAFF | once | TRBJ1-1 | - | TRBV6-9
TGTGCCAGCAGTGGATCGACTAGCGCGACCTACGAGCAGTACTTC | CASSGSTSATYEQYF | once | TRBJ2-7 | TRBD2 | TRBV6-5
TGTGCCAGCAGCCCAACAGCCGTCTCCTACGAGCAGTACTTC | CASSPTAVSYEQYF | - | TRBJ2-7 | - | TRBV7-6
TGCGCCAGCAGCTTGCAGGGGGCGGCAGACTATGGCTACACCTTC | CASSLQGAADYGYTF | - | TRBJ1-2 | TRBD1 | TRBV5-1
TGCGCCAGCAGCTTGGAGCGGGGGGGCAGAGAGACCCAGTACTTC | CASSLERGGRETQYF | - | TRBJ2-5 | TRBD2 | TRBV5-1
TGCGCCAGCAGCTTGGAGGGGTTTGCAGATACGCAGTATTTT | CASSLEGFADTQYF | - | TRBJ2-3 | - | TRBV5-1
TGTGCCAGCAGCTTAGCGGGAGTTAATGAGCAGTTCTTC | CASSLAGVNEQFF | - | TRBJ2-1 | - | TRBV7-2
TGTGCCAGTAGTATCCTTGGAGGGAGGGCGGATGAGCAGTTCTTC | CASSILGGRADEQFF | - | TRBJ2-1 | TRBD2 | TRBV19
TGTGCCAGCAGTTGGGCCGGGCGGGGGAGCACAGATACGCAGTATTTT | CASSWAGRGSTDTQYF | - | TRBJ2-3 | TRBD2 | TRBV27
TGCAGCGGAACCCGGGATGCGCCTACAGATACGCAGTATTTT | CSGTRDAPTDTQYF | - | TRBJ2-3 | - | TRBV29-1
TGTGCCAGCAGCGCCGGACTAGCGGGAGGACGTGGGGAGACCCAGTACTTC | CASSAGLAGGRGETQYF | - | TRBJ2-5 | TRBD2 | TRBV9
TGTGCCAGCAGCCCAGGGACATTTCAAGAGACCCAGTACTTC | CASSPGTFQETQYF | - | TRBJ2-5 | - | TRBV5-4
TGTGCCATCAACCGGGGACAGGGGACTATGAGCTCTGGAAACACCATATATTTT | CAINRGQGTMSSGNTIYF | - | TRBJ1-3 | TRBD1 | TRBV10-3
TGTGCCTGGCCCGGACTAGCGGGAGCTGACGGGGAGCTGTTTTTT | CAWPGLAGADGELFF | - | TRBJ2-2 | TRBD2 | TRBV30
TGTGCCAGCAGTTTATCGGCAGGGGGCCAGCCCCAGCATTTT | CASSLSAGGQPQHF | - | TRBJ1-5 | TRBD1 | TRBV27
TGTGCCAGCAGTTATGCGGGAGTTCCCAATGAGCAGTTCTTC | CASSYAGVPNEQFF | few | TRBJ2-1 | TRBD2 | TRBV6-5
TGTGCCAGCAGGAGGGAGACTAGCGGCAGCCATGAGCAGTTCTTC | CASRRETSGSHEQFF | - | TRBJ2-1 | TRBD2 | TRBV2
TGTGCCAGCAGCGGGGGGACAATGAACACTGAAGCTTTCTTT | CASSGGTMNTEAFF | - | TRBJ1-1 | - | TRBV9
TGTGCCAGCAGCGTAGCTGTCTCCTACACCGGGGAGCTGTTTTTT | CASSVAVSYTGELFF | - | TRBJ2-2 | - | TRBV9
TGCGCCAGCAGCCAAGATCCAGGACAGTCCTACGAGCAGTACTTC | CASSQDPGQSYEQYF | - | TRBJ2-7 | - | TRBV4-3
TGTGCCAGCAGTAAGGGACTAGCGGGGGGCCAGAGCACCGGGGAGCTGTTTTTT | CASSKGLAGGQSTGELFF | - | TRBJ2-2 | TRBD2 | TRBV28
TGTGCCAGCAGCCGAACAATGACTAGCGGGGGCTCGTTACAGTATTTT | CASSRTMTSGGSLQYF | - | TRBJ2-3 | TRBD2 | TRBV11-2
TGTGCCAGCAGACGGGACAGGGTTTCCACCGGGGAGCTGTTTTTT | CASRRDRVSTGELFF | - | TRBJ2-2 | TRBD1 | TRBV7-6
TGCGCCAGCAGCCGCCAACTAGCGGGGGTAAACGAGCAGTACTTC | CASSRQLAGVNEQYF | - | TRBJ2-7 | TRBD2 | TRBV4-3
TGTGCCAGTAGTATATCGGGGGTCCGGCCCTCCACAGATACGCAGTATTTT | CASSISGVRPSTDTQYF | - | TRBJ2-3 | - | TRBV19
TGTGCCAGCAGCTTTGGAGCTGGACTCTACGAGCAGTACTTC | CASSFGAGLYEQYF | few | TRBJ2-7 | - | TRBV11-2
TGCGCCAGCAGCCTCGTTAATGCAGGGGGAAGCACAGATACGCAGTATTTT | CASSLVNAGGSTDTQYF | - | TRBJ2-3 | TRBD1 | TRBV5-1
TGTGCCAGCAGCTTAACCCAGGACACTGAAGCTTTCTTT | CASSLTQDTEAFF | - | TRBJ1-1 | - | TRBV11-2
TGTGCCAGCTCAGGGACAGGGGGCAGCTACGAGCAGTACTTC | CASSGTGGSYEQYF | - | TRBJ2-7 | TRBD1 | TRBV18
TGTGCCAGCAGCTCGTCCGGGACAACTGCAACCGGGGAGCTGTTTTTT | CASSSSGTTATGELFF | - | TRBJ2-2 | - | TRBV7-3
TGTGCCAGCAGCACAAGACAGGGGTCCGTCAATGAGCAGTTCTTC | CASSTRQGSVNEQFF | few | TRBJ2-1 | TRBD1 | TRBV7-9
TGTGCCAGCAGAGGGACAGGCACGGCGACCCAGCATTTT | CASRGTGTATQHF | - | TRBJ1-5 | TRBD1 | TRBV28
TGTGCCAGCAGCCCGGATCCGAATAGGAGCTATAATTCACCCCTCCACTTT | CASSPDPNRSYNSPLHF | - | TRBJ1-6 | - | TRBV5-6